The 28 T cell receptor beta chains given below trace back to one sample, sequenced in a study of chemoradiotherapy in HPV16-positive cancers. Profiled with immunoSEQ multiplex PCR; TCRdb holds only in-frame clones, not every one. The sample includes some 11,000 clones, 60% to 80% of them seen just once. The biological material was taken from a patient who underwent chemoradiotherapy. These receptors originate from a human donor with HPV-associated anogenital cancer.

The chain has TRBV27 and TRBJ1-5; D is ambiguous. CDR3 length: 14 amino acids. Germline V gene data show CDR1 as MNHEY and CDR2 as SMNVEV (reference sequence). V dropped 3 bases and J dropped 0 bases, with 6 bases sitting between them. The CDR3 sequence is CASSLGYSNQPQHF. Written as DNA, the CDR3 is TGTGCCAGCAGTTTGGGGTATAGCAATCAGCCCCAGCATTTT.

The chain links TRBV5-4 to TRBJ2-1; 9 nucleotides agree with TRBD2. V lost 3 bases and J lost 6; bases outside the gene matches: 13. From germline, CDR1 is SGHNT and CDR2 YYREEE (reference sequence). The CDR3 contains 17 residues. CDR3 in amino acids: CASSSPLGTSSVNEQFF. As DNA, the CDR3 is TGTGCCAGCAGCTCCCCGTTAGGGACTAGCTCGGTCAATGAGCAGTTCTTC.

This chain connects TRBV6-1 to TRBJ1-5; possible D gene TRBD1, 5 bases. V was shortened by 0 bases and J by 6 bases, with 15 bases between the two germline ends. The CDR3 sequence is 16 residues long. The V gene's germline CDR1 is MNHNS and CDR2 SASEGT. CDR3 region: CASSEAVGDSSQPQHF. The CDR3 DNA reads as TGTGCCAGCAGTGAAGCGGTGGGGGATTCTAGTCAGCCCCAGCATTTT.

The chain carries TRBV5-4 and TRBJ2-7; D perhaps matches TRBD2 (6 bases). V gave up 4 bases and J gave up 4 bases, with 18 bases separating them. The CDR3 is 15 amino acids. Germline V gene data show CDR1 as SGHNT and CDR2 as YYREEE (reference sequence). This CDR3 reads CASSLGDSGVYEQYF. The CDR3 DNA follows: TGTGCCAGCAGCCTTGGGGACTCGGGGGTTTACGAGCAGTACTTC.

This clone appeared a few times. V usage is TRBV18 and J usage is TRBJ2-1, with TRBD2 identical over 11 bases. The V and J ends lost 0 bases and 1 base, in that order; junction bases with no gene match: 5. This CDR3 contains 18 residues. Germline V lookup: CDR1 KGHSH, CDR2 LQKENI. The CDR3 DNA sequence: TGTGCCAGCTCACCACCTGCACTAGCGGGAGTGTCCTACAATGAGCAGTTCTTC. It encodes CASSPPALAGVSYNEQFF.

The rearrangement joins TRBV28 to TRBJ2-7; a possible D gene is TRBD1 (6 bases). V lost 0 bases to trimming and J lost 2 bases, with 11 bases between them. The CDR3 extends over 15 amino acids. From germline, CDR1 is MDHEN and CDR2 SYDVKM. CDR3 DNA sequence: TGTGCCAGCAGTTTATGGCTGACAGGAACCTACGAGCAGTACTTC. It translates to CASSLWLTGTYEQYF.

The chain recombines TRBV19 with TRBJ1-1; D perhaps matches TRBD1 (5 bases). Trimming cost V 8 bases and J 5 bases, with 15 bases left between them. Germline V lookup: CDR1 LNHDA, CDR2 SQIVND (reference sequence). This CDR3 region has 13 residues. The chain's CDR3 is CASLGRRGTEAFF. The CDR3 DNA is TGTGCCAGTCTGGGGCGCAGAGGAACTGAAGCTTTCTTT.

This sequence joins TRBV18 and TRBJ1-5, with 7 bases that match TRBD1. The V gene's germline CDR1 is KGHSH and CDR2 LQKENI. There are 17 residues in the CDR3. The trim removed 3 bases at V and 6 bases at J, leaving 14 bases unmatched. In nucleotides, the CDR3 is TGTGCCAGCTCACCCAATCCCCCGATACAGGGGAGTCAGCCCCAGCATTTT. As protein: CASSPNPPIQGSQPQHF.

The rearrangement uses TRBV14 and TRBJ2-5, with 10 bases matching TRBD1. This CDR3 is built from 15 residues. CDR1 is SGHDN and CDR2 is FVKESK in the germline V gene. Germline trimming cut 4 bases from V and 4 bases from J; bases unmatched to any gene: 6. The CDR3 spells CASSPDRGRAETQYF. DNA of the CDR3: TGTGCCAGCAGCCCTGACAGGGGGCGGGCAGAGACCCAGTACTTC.

The CDR3 DNA is TGCGCCAGCAGGGAGGGTTTTCCTTACGAGCAGTACTTC. This gives the protein CASREGFPYEQYF. The chain employs TRBV10-2 and TRBJ2-7, with D perhaps TRBD2 (6 bases). V was shortened by 6 bases and J by 4 bases, with 13 bases between the two germline ends. Germline values: CDR1 WSHSY, CDR2 SAAADI. The CDR3 runs 13 residues.

This sequence joins TRBV9 and TRBJ2-1, with TRBD1 identical over 7 bases. The CDR3 extends over 12 amino acids. The V gene's germline CDR1 is SGDLS and CDR2 YYNGEE. With 4 bases clipped from V and 9 bases from J, the junction kept 4 bases outside the gene matches. The DNA of the CDR3 is TGTGCCAGCAGCAAAGACAGGGCTGAGCAGTTCTTC. Its protein product is CASSKDRAEQFF.

The V gene is TRBV5-1, the J gene TRBJ2-2; 8 nucleotides line up with TRBD2. The CDR3 runs 15 residues. Losses at the gene ends were 0 bases for V and 7 bases for J; bases not matched to a gene: 5. From germline, CDR1 is SGHRS and CDR2 YFSETQ. Written as DNA, the CDR3 is TGCGCCAGCAGCTTGGGAGCGGGAGTGGTCGGGGAGCTGTTTTTT. As protein: CASSLGAGVVGELFF.

This clone is classed as medium-sized. V is TRBV30 and J is TRBJ1-3, with D hard to call. The V end was cut by 3 bases, the J end by 4 bases, with 13 bases between. The CDR3 covers 14 residues. Germline V gene data show CDR1 as GTSNPN and CDR2 as SVGIG (reference sequence). CDR3 sequence (DNA): TGTGCCTGGAGCCCCCCCGGGAAGGGAAACACCATATATTTT. Its protein is CAWSPPGKGNTIYF.

V gene TRBV5-1 combines with J gene TRBJ2-2, with TRBD1 as a possible D gene (5 bases). Trimming took off 0 bases at V and 1 base at J, with 10 bases between the two ends. Germline V lookup: CDR1 SGHRS, CDR2 YFSETQ. There are 16 residues in the CDR3. The CDR3 DNA reads TGCGCCAGCAGCTTGGGTGCTGACAGGAACACCGGGGAGCTGTTTTTT. Translating it yields CASSLGADRNTGELFF.

With regard to this clone: It is unclear where the CDR3 begins or ends on the DNA, so no DNA is shown, and the CDR3 is as TCRdb lists it. V is TRBV11-2 and J is TRBJ2-3; TRBD2, the table's D call, was not compared with the DNA. The germline gives CDR1 SGHAT, CDR2 FQNNGV. The CDR3 has 16 amino acids, counting both end residues. CDR3 in amino acids: CASTSFGGGSHPQEYF.

V and J are TRBV5-4 and TRBJ2-7; the D gene is possibly TRBD1 (6 bases). The J call may be wrong; the DNA end is better matched by TRBJ2-5. CDR1 is SGHNT, CDR2 YYREEE, per germline (reference sequence). There are 15 residues in the CDR3. The CDR3 protein is CASSRTEWYQETQYF. Written as DNA, the CDR3 is TGTGCCAGCAGCAGGACAGAATGGTACCAAGAGACCCAGTACTTC.

The rearrangement joins TRBV19 to TRBJ2-3; 9 nucleotides agree with TRBD1. J gave up 1 base and V 1 base, and 0 bases lay outside the gene matches. The germline V gene has CDR1 LNHDA and CDR2 SQIVND (reference sequence). This CDR3 region has 15 residues. The CDR3 region is CASSIGTGGTDTQYF. In DNA, the CDR3 is TGTGCCAGTAGTATAGGGACAGGGGGCACAGATACGCAGTATTTT.

This chain links TRBV6-5 with TRBJ2-5, with 7 positions matching TRBD1. Germline V CDR1 and CDR2: MNHEY, SVGAGI. The V and J ends lost 5 bases and 5 bases, in that order; junction bases with no gene match: 8. This CDR3 is built from 14 residues. CDR3 DNA sequence: TGTGCCAGCAGTAAGGACAGGAAGGGGGAGACCCAGTACTTC. Translated: CASSKDRKGETQYF.

This clone has just a few counts. J is TRBJ2-3 and V is TRBV7-9; possible D gene TRBD2, 6 bases. Germline CDR1 is SEHNR and CDR2 is FQNEAQ (reference sequence). CDR3 size: 15 residues. V was cut by 1 base and J by 2 bases, with 10 bases left in between. CDR3 in amino acids: CASSLDGGTTDTQYF. The DNA of the CDR3 is TGTGCCAGCAGCTTAGATGGCGGGACCACAGATACGCAGTATTTT.

V and J are TRBV9 and TRBJ2-3; 7 positions agree with TRBD2. V trimming: 1 base; J trimming: 1 base; junction bases outside the gene matches: 3. Germline V gene sequence: CDR1 SGDLS, CDR2 YYNGEE. CDR3 size: 15 residues. The CDR3: CASSVRGSGTDTQYF. The CDR3 coding sequence is TGTGCCAGCAGCGTACGCGGGAGCGGCACAGATACGCAGTATTTT.

The V gene is TRBV13, the J gene TRBJ1-3; D is ambiguous. Trimming shortened V by 0 bases and J by 2 bases, and 8 bases separated the two germline ends. Germline values: CDR1 PRHDT, CDR2 FYEKMQ (reference sequence). The CDR3 extends over 15 amino acids. In DNA form, the CDR3 reads TGTGCCAGCAGCTTAGGCCGAAGGACTGGAAACACCATATATTTT. The encoded protein is CASSLGRRTGNTIYF.

The chain is built from TRBV5-1 and TRBJ2-3; 14 nucleotides agree with TRBD2. The ends lost 1 base at V and 3 bases at J; junction bases unmatched: 10. This CDR3 spans 19 amino acids. The germline gives CDR1 SGHRS, CDR2 YFSETQ. The CDR3 spells CASSLPTGTSGRGTDTQYF. The CDR3 coding sequence is TGCGCCAGCAGCTTGCCTACCGGGACTAGCGGGAGAGGTACAGATACGCAGTATTTT.

Written as DNA, the CDR3 is TGTGCCAGCAGGCCAGGGGGCTACGGGAACACTGAAGCTTTCTTT. This sequence encodes CASRPGGYGNTEAFF. This chain uses TRBV28 with TRBJ1-1; 8 bases are shared with TRBD1. Germline CDR1 is MDHEN and CDR2 is SYDVKM. V lost 6 bases, J lost 1 base, and 7 bases stayed unmatched. This CDR3 comprises 15 residues.

This chain uses TRBV27 with TRBJ2-1, with TRBD2 identical over 12 bases. After removal of 5 bases from V and 5 bases from J, the junction contained 13 bases not matched to a gene. Looked up from germline, CDR1 is MNHEY and CDR2 is SMNVEV (reference sequence). The CDR3 spans 18 residues. The CDR3 DNA sequence: TGTGCCAGCAGTCTCAGACTAGCGGGGGAGGTTGGGCACAATGAGCAGTTCTTC. It encodes CASSLRLAGEVGHNEQFF.

The chain joins TRBV15 to TRBJ2-1, with D possibly being TRBD1 (6 bases). V was pared by 3 bases and J by 4 bases, with 13 bases between. Germline V gene lookup returns CDR1 LNHNV and CDR2 YYDKDF (reference sequence). The CDR3 runs to 15 residues. This CDR3 is CATSRNLDRYNEQFF. Written as DNA, the CDR3 is TGTGCCACCAGCAGGAACCTAGACAGGTACAATGAGCAGTTCTTC.

This clone turned up a few times. The chain combines TRBV5-1 with TRBJ2-1; 11 bases are a match to TRBD1. With V trimmed by 0 bases and J by 6 bases, 8 bases remained unmatched. Germline V CDR1 and CDR2: SGHRS, YFSETQ. The CDR3 runs to 17 residues. This CDR3 is CASSLAKGTGGGNEQFF. The CDR3 DNA follows: TGCGCCAGCAGCTTGGCCAAGGGGACAGGGGGTGGCAATGAGCAGTTCTTC. Based on the CDR3 plus reference TRBV5-1 and TRBJ2-1, the full variable domain is KAGVTQTPRYLIKTRGQQVTLSCSPISGHRSVSWYQQTPGQGLQFLFEYFSETQRNKGNFPGRFSGRQFSNSRSEMNVSTLELGDSALYLCASSLAKGTGGGNEQFFGPGTRLTVL.

The V and J genes are TRBV28 and TRBJ2-4; D is perhaps TRBD2 (5 bases). With 4 bases removed from V and 15 bases from J, the gap between germline ends came to 22 bases. The CDR3 extends over 14 amino acids. CDR1 and CDR2 (germline): MDHEN, SYDVKM. The CDR3 DNA reads TGTGCCAGCAGTTCCCGCGAGGGCTTTTGGGAAAGGTACTTC. Residues: CASSSREGFWERYF.

The V gene is TRBV16, the J gene TRBJ1-4; possibly TRBD1 for D (5 bases). From germline, CDR1 is KGHSY and CDR2 FQNENV. V was clipped by 4 bases and J by 7 bases, with 19 bases between them. The CDR3 covers 16 residues. The CDR3 DNA sequence: TGTGCCAGCAGCCGCGAAAGGACCCTCGGGGGTGAAAAACTGTTTTTT. Amino acid sequence: CASSRERTLGGEKLFF.